This T cell receptor beta chain was identified during a study of T-cell reconstitution after alpha-beta-depleted transplantation in children. CDR3 length: 16 residues. Germline values: CDR1 LNHDA, CDR2 SQIVND (reference sequence). V lost 5 bases to trimming and J lost 1 base, with 17 bases between them. The study's findings and limits: Alpha-beta T cells about two months after transplant reportedly derived from several hundred expanded graft clones. Newly generated T cells supplied most T-cell counts and diversity one year post-transplant. Where some patients showed high TCRbeta diversity at day 60, it came from recipient T cells and thymic progenitors that had survived.

Concerning this clonotype: Its antigen is not known.

TCRbeta library construction was performed incorporating unique molecular identifiers. One entry per CDR3 protein, called by TCRdb with MiXCR from the PCR reads. The table shows about 220,000 distinct CDR3 sequences, with about a sixth occurring only once. Sequenced here: PBMCs, mostly from graft donor cells, sampled 360 days after TCRalphabeta/CD19-depleted stem cell transplant. This TCR came from a male patient aged 2-15 years who had a stem cell transplant for acute lymphoblastic leukemia, so the T cells may come from the graft donor. The chain employs TRBV19 and TRBJ1-1, with D possibly matching TRBD1 (5 bases). The CDR3 here is CASSSTYRRGNTEAFF. The CDR3 DNA follows: TGTGCCAGTAGTTCCACTTACAGGAGGGGGAACACTGAAGCTTTCTTT.